Listed below are T cell receptor beta chains from one sample, sequenced in a study of blood T cells in healthy people across ages. In TCRdb, the 5' RACE reads were re-called with MiXCR into one record per CDR3 protein. Of about 800,000 distinct CDR3 sequences in the sample, 25% were seen once. These data were likewise used in another study, on T cells of mothers and their children.

Specimen: blood. The receptors were sampled from a boy aged 5-17 years in good health. Each CDR3 is given with its conserved first and last residue. A D gene is named only where the DNA matches it firmly. Expanded clones are given a class, and other clones once, few, many or no size at all.

clone_size	v_call	d_call	j_call	cdr3_nt	cdr3_aa
few	TRBV27	TRBD2	TRBJ2-3	TGTGCCAGCAGTTTAGTCTCGCGGGGGGTTGCAGATACGCAGTATTTT	CASSLVSRGVADTQYF
-	TRBV4-2	-	TRBJ1-5	TGTGCCAGCAGCCAAGAGAAGGGCGGCGCGATGCCCCAGCATTTT	CASSQEKGGAMPQHF
few	TRBV7-6	TRBD2	TRBJ2-3	TGTGCCAGCAGCCCCCCACGCGCGGGGGACGTAGATACGCAGTATTTT	CASSPPRAGDVDTQYF
-	TRBV4-3	TRBD1	TRBJ1-5	TGCGCCAGCAGCCCGCAGACAGGGTTCAATCAGCCCCAGCATTTT	CASSPQTGFNQPQHF
-	TRBV10-3	TRBD2	TRBJ2-7	TGTGCCATCAGTCTAACCCCCGGGACTAGCTACGAGCAGTACTTC	CAISLTPGTSYEQYF
-	TRBV5-1	TRBD1	TRBJ2-7	TGCGCCAGCAGCCCCGGACAGGGTGGGATGAGGTCCTACGAGCAGTACTTC	CASSPGQGGMRSYEQYF
few	TRBV4-2	-	TRBJ1-4	TGTGCCAGCAGCCAAGAGTCAGCCTATGCAACTAATGAAAAACTGTTTTTT	CASSQESAYATNEKLFF
-	TRBV7-6	TRBD1	TRBJ1-4	TGTGCCAGCAGCTTAGGAGGAGGACAGGGAAGTGAAAAACTGTTTTTT	CASSLGGGQGSEKLFF
-	TRBV12-3/TRBV12-4	-	TRBJ1-4	TGTGCCAGCAGGCAGGAGTCCCCAGGGGAAAAACTGTTTTTT	CASRQESPGEKLFF
-	TRBV2	-	TRBJ2-3	TGTGCCAGCAGTGGAAGCAACACAGATACGCAGTATTTT	CASSGSNTDTQYF
few	TRBV6-5	-	TRBJ1-3	TGTGCCAGCAGAGGCGGTGGTGGAAACACCATATATTTT	CASRGGGGNTIYF
few	TRBV12-3/TRBV12-4	-	TRBJ1-4	TGTGCCAGCAGATCGGATAATAATGAAAAACTGTTTTTT	CASRSDNNEKLFF
-	TRBV29-1	-	TRBJ2-3	TGCAGCGTTGAATGGCCTGGCGGCACAGATACGCAGTATTTT	CSVEWPGGTDTQYF
-	TRBV20-1	-	TRBJ1-1	TGCAGTGCTAGGTGGGGCCAAGGGACTGAAGCTTTCTTT	CSARWGQGTEAFF
-	TRBV3-1	-	TRBJ2-7	TGTGCCAGCAGCCATAGGGGGTCCGAGCAGTACTTC	CASSHRGSEQYF
-	TRBV7-2	TRBD2	TRBJ2-1	TGTGCCAGCAGCTTAGCGGGACTAGCGGGGGGGTCCTACAGTGAGCAGTTCTTC	CASSLAGLAGGSYSEQFF
-	TRBV12-5	TRBD1	TRBJ2-2	TGTGCTAGTGGCTTCGGGACAGACCCATCGCCTAACACCGGGGAGCTGTTTTTT	CASGFGTDPSPNTGELFF
-	TRBV6-1	TRBD2	TRBJ2-3	TGTGCCAGCACGGCGCTAGCGGGTAGCACAGATACGCAGTATTTT	CASTALAGSTDTQYF
-	TRBV14	TRBD1	TRBJ1-4	TGTGCCAGCAGCCAATCCACAGGGGGCCGTGAAAAACTGTTTTTT	CASSQSTGGREKLFF
-	TRBV11-2	-	TRBJ2-5	TGTGCCAGCAGACCCGTAGGGGTGGGGACCCAGTACTTC	CASRPVGVGTQYF
few	TRBV30	-	TRBJ1-3	TGTGCCTGGAGTGCATCCTCTGGAAACACCATATATTTT	CAWSASSGNTIYF
few	TRBV5-5	-	TRBJ2-3	TGTGCCAGCATACTAGCCCCAGATACGCAGTATTTT	CASILAPDTQYF
few	TRBV4-3	-	TRBJ2-5	TGCGCCAGCAGCCAAGATGATCGAGAGACCCAGTACTTC	CASSQDDRETQYF
few	TRBV5-6	TRBD1	TRBJ2-5	TGTGCCAGCAGCCCGCTAGACAGGGCTCCCCAAGAGACCCAGTACTTC	CASSPLDRAPQETQYF
-	TRBV5-1	-	TRBJ1-2	TGCGCCAGCAGCTTGTCGGGAGCGTATGGCTACACCTTC	CASSLSGAYGYTF
few	TRBV29-1	-	TRBJ1-4	TGCAGCGTTGAAGGCTACGAAGAAAAACTGTTTTTT	CSVEGYEEKLFF
few	TRBV2	TRBD2	TRBJ2-1	TGTGCCAGCAATCCTAGCGGGCGGTACAATGAGCAGTTCTTC	CASNPSGRYNEQFF
-	TRBV29-1	-	TRBJ2-1	TGCAGCGTTGAAAGGGGGGGGGACTCCTACAATGAGCAGTTCTTC	CSVERGGDSYNEQFF
few	TRBV4-1	-	TRBJ2-7	TGCGCCAGCAGCCAAGAAGGCGGCGGTCCCTACGAGCAGTACTTC	CASSQEGGGPYEQYF
many	TRBV12-3/TRBV12-4	-	TRBJ2-3	TGTGCCAGCAGTTACACAGATACGCAGTATTTT	CASSYTDTQYF
few	TRBV9	-	TRBJ2-1	TGTGCCAGCAGCGTATCAGGCAATGAGCAGTTCTTC	CASSVSGNEQFF
-	TRBV25-1	-	TRBJ2-2	TGTGCCAGGGCGAACACCGGGGAGCTGTTTTTT	CARANTGELFF
-	TRBV4-3	TRBD1	TRBJ2-7	TGCGCCAGCAGCTACGGATCGGGACAGCTCTACGAGCAGTACTTC	CASSYGSGQLYEQYF
-	TRBV20-1	TRBD2	TRBJ2-7	TGCAGTGTCCCAGCGGGAACCTCCTACGAGCAGTACTTC	CSVPAGTSYEQYF
few	TRBV20-1	-	TRBJ2-7	TGCAGTGCTAGAGATCTCATACAAGGGACTCCCGTCGAGCAGTACTTC	CSARDLIQGTPVEQYF
-	TRBV4-1	TRBD1	TRBJ1-4	TGCGCCAGCAGCCAGGGACAGATTTCAACTAATGAAAAACTGTTTTTT	CASSQGQISTNEKLFF
few	TRBV5-1	-	TRBJ1-1	TGCGCCAGCTACCGGGGGCAGGACAGGAACACTGAAGCTTTCTTT	CASYRGQDRNTEAFF
few	TRBV7-9	-	TRBJ2-3	TGTGCCAGCAGCTTAGCGAAAAGCACAGATACGCAGTATTTT	CASSLAKSTDTQYF
-	TRBV6-5	-	TRBJ2-7	TGTGCCAGCAGTTACTCTCTCAGGCGGCTCGATCAGTACTTC	CASSYSLRRLDQYF
few	TRBV28	-	TRBJ1-2	TGTGCCAGCAGTTTTTCCCACCATGGGCAGGGTGGTGGCTACACCTTC	CASSFSHHGQGGGYTF
many	TRBV7-2	-	TRBJ2-3	TGTGCCAGCAGCGCAGACAACACAGATACGCAGTATTTT	CASSADNTDTQYF
-	TRBV29-1	TRBD2	TRBJ2-3	TGCAGCGTTGAAGAACCAGCGGGAGAGTACGGCGATACGCAGTATTTT	CSVEEPAGEYGDTQYF
-	TRBV20-1	TRBD2	TRBJ2-3	TGCAGTGCTAGAGATCAAGTAGCGGGGAGCACAGATACGCAGTATTTT	CSARDQVAGSTDTQYF
-	TRBV4-1	-	TRBJ2-5	TGCGCCAGCAGCCAAGATTTAGGGGGAGCAGAGACCCAGTACTTC	CASSQDLGGAETQYF
few	TRBV27	TRBD1	TRBJ1-1	TGTGCCAGCAGTTTCAGGACAGGGGTAACTGAAGCTTTCTTT	CASSFRTGVTEAFF
-	TRBV29-1	-	TRBJ2-1	TGCAGCGTTGCTAGGGGCGCCTCCTACAATGAGCAGTTCTTC	CSVARGASYNEQFF